Presented here are 5 T cell receptor beta chains from one specimen sequenced in a study of identical twins. Via MiXCR, TCRdb re-called the 5' RACE reads, giving one row per CDR3 protein. The sample holds hundreds of thousands of distinct CDR3 sequences; 8.6% are singletons and the top ten take 0.98%. The sample was also linked to a second study, of yellow fever vaccine responses in identical twins.

The sample consisted of PBMCs. The receptor source for this set is a woman aged 18 to 35 in good health.

This clonotype was detected many times. The gene calls are TRBV5-5 and TRBJ2-7; D is possibly TRBD2 (5 bases). The V end lost 6 bases, the J end lost 3 bases, and 10 bases lay between the germline ends. CDR3 length equals 12 residues. From germline, CDR1 is SGHKS and CDR2 YYEKEE (reference sequence). The CDR3 coding sequence is TGTGCCAGCACAGGCCGGGACTACGAGCAGTACTTC. It specifies CASTGRDYEQYF. Using reference TRBV5-5 and TRBJ2-7 for the parts outside the CDR3, the full variable domain is DAGVTQSPTHLIKTRGQQVTLRCSPISGHKSVSWYQQVLGQGPQFIFQYYEKEERGRGNFPDRFSARQFPNYSSELNVNALLLGDSALYLCASTGRDYEQYFGPGTRLTVT.

The rearrangement joins TRBV5-1 to TRBJ2-1; D unresolved. V dropped 6 bases and J dropped 0 bases, with 10 bases sitting between them. The germline CDR1 and CDR2 sequences are SGHRS and YFSETQ. The length of the CDR3 is 14 residues. The CDR3, as DNA: TGCGCCAGCACGATGAGTACCTCCTACAATGAGCAGTTCTTC. This translates into CASTMSTSYNEQFF.

This clonotype showed up many times. The chain joins TRBV29-1 to TRBJ2-7; possible D gene TRBD2, 6 bases. V was cut by 2 bases and J by 5 bases, with 10 bases left in between. The germline V gene has CDR1 SQVTM and CDR2 ANQGSEA. The CDR3 has 12 amino acids. The CDR3 region is CSVEPSDHEQYF. As DNA, the CDR3 is TGCAGCGTTGAACCTAGCGACCACGAGCAGTACTTC.

This chain joins TRBV20-1 and TRBJ2-5; no firm D call. Germline CDR1 reads DFQATT; CDR2 reads SNEGSKA (reference sequence). CDR3 length: 11 residues. V was cut by 7 bases and J by 3 bases, with 9 bases left in between. The CDR3 DNA sequence: TGCAGTGTCCCGTCTGAAGAGACCCAGTACTTC. This codes for CSVPSEETQYF.

The table lists this clonotype with a few counts. The V gene is TRBV10-3, the J gene TRBJ2-5; D might be TRBD2 (5 bases). The CDR3 has 12 residues. Trimming took off 3 bases at V and 3 bases at J, with 5 bases between the two ends. Germline loops: CDR1 ENHRY, CDR2 SYGVKD. The DNA for the CDR3 is TGTGCCATCAGTGACGGGGAAGAGACCCAGTACTTC. Amino acids: CAISDGEETQYF.